The clone carrying this T cell receptor (beta chain) was counted a few times. The antigen remains undetermined. 13 Jbeta primers and 60 Vbeta primers were used for the PCR. The table came from immunoSEQ multiplex PCR; TCRdb's copy has only in-frame clones and leaves some out. Of approximately 190,000 clones detected, 80% to 90% appear once; the ten largest clones hold 1.3%. This sample was included in a study of cytomegalovirus exposure and HLA in healthy donors. Overall study findings and caveats: V- and J-gene trimming of TCR beta was linked (in a later analysis) to a missense DCLRE1C variant.

Germline V gene data show CDR1 as MDHEN and CDR2 as SYDVKM. V lost 1 base, J lost 0 bases, and 12 bases stayed unmatched. The CDR3 is 18 residues long. The sequenced sample was PBMCs. The chain links TRBV28 to TRBJ2-7; 7 bases align to TRBD1. The sequence was collected from a man aged 25-45 years in good health and CMV-seronegative. DNA for the CDR3: TGTGCCAGCAGTTTATCCCAAGGATTAGGGACAGCCTCCTACGAGCAGTACTTC. Its protein product is CASSLSQGLGTASYEQYF. Full variable domain (remainder filled in from reference TRBV28 and TRBJ2-7): DVKVTQSSRYLVKRTGEKVFLECVQDMDHENMFWYRQDPGLGLRLIYFSYDVKMKEKGDIPEGYSVSREKKERFSLILESASTNQTSMYLCASSLSQGLGTASYEQYFGPGTRLTVT.